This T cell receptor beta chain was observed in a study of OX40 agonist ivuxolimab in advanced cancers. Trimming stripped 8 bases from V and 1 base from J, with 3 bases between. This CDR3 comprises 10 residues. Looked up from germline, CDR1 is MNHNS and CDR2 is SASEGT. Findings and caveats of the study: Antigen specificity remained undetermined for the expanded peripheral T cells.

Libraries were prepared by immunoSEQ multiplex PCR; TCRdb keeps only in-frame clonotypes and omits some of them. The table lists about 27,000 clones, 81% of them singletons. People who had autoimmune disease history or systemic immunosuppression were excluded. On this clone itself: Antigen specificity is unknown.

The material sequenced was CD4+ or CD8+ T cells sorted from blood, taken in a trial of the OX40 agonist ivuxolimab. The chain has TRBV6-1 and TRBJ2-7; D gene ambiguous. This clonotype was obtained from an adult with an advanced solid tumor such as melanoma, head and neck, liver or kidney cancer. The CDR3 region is CASWSYEQYF. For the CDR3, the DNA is TGTGCCAGCTGGTCCTACGAGCAGTACTTC.